The 5 T cell receptor beta chains below come from one sample, sequenced in a study of chemoradiotherapy in HPV16-positive cancers. Here immunoSEQ multiplex PCR was the method, and the copy in TCRdb shows in-frame clones only, minus some. The table shows approximately 32,000 clones, with roughly nine tenths occurring only once. The sample was blood, taken from a patient who underwent chemoradiotherapy. These receptors all come from a human donor with HPV-associated anogenital cancer.

The CDR3, as DNA: TGTGCCAGCAGTTCTCCGGGGCACCTCAACACCGGGGAGCTGTTTTTT. Its translation is CASSSPGHLNTGELFF. The J gene is TRBJ2-2, the V gene TRBV27; either TRBD1 or TRBD2 may supply D (5 bases each). The germline gives CDR1 MNHEY, CDR2 SMNVEV (reference sequence). The V gene lost 4 bases and the J gene lost 2 bases, with 14 bases spanning the gap. The length of the CDR3 is 16 residues.

CDR3 nucleotides: TGTGCCTGGGAGGATATCCCGGGGGGTATGGTCCGGGATTCACCCCTCCACTTT. Its protein is CAWEDIPGGMVRDSPLHF. The rearrangement uses TRBV30 and TRBJ1-6, with D possibly being TRBD1 (5 bases). This CDR3 has 18 residues. Per germline, CDR1 GTSNPN and CDR2 SVGIG (reference sequence). The V end lost 5 bases, the J end lost 8 bases, and 28 bases lay between the germline ends.

The chain links TRBV10-3 to TRBJ2-1; TRBD1 matches 11 bases. This CDR3 spans 14 amino acids. Germline V CDR1 and CDR2: ENHRY, SYGVKD. Trimming removed 10 bases from V and 8 bases from J; junction bases left unmatched: 10. The CDR3 DNA reads TGTGCCAGCCGCGAGGGGACAGGGGGTGATGAGCAGTTCTTC. The encoded protein is CASREGTGGDEQFF.

V and J are TRBV5-5 and TRBJ2-7; 8 nucleotides align to TRBD2. V shed 0 bases and J 1 base; nucleotides not matched to a gene: 6. Per germline, CDR1 SGHKS and CDR2 YYEKEE (reference sequence). The CDR3 extends over 16 amino acids. The CDR3 loop reads CASSLVFSGESYEQYF. As DNA, the CDR3 is TGTGCCAGCAGCTTGGTGTTTAGCGGGGAGTCCTACGAGCAGTACTTC.

This sequence joins TRBV7-6 and TRBJ1-5; no definite D call. The CDR3 has 13 amino acids. With 5 bases removed from V and 4 bases from J, the gap between germline ends came to 9 bases. Germline assignment: CDR1 SGHVS and CDR2 FNYEAQ. CDR3 in amino acids: CASSLGRNQPQHF. In DNA, the CDR3 is TGTGCCAGCAGCCTAGGTAGGAATCAGCCCCAGCATTTT.